The 10 T cell receptor beta chains given below trace back to one sample, sequenced in a study of OX40 agonist ivuxolimab in advanced cancers. TCRdb's table, derived via immunoSEQ multiplex PCR, lists solely in-frame clones and lacks some. This repertoire shows under 70,000 clones, 86% found once; its top ten account for roughly 1.1%. The sample consisted of CD4+ or CD8+ T cells sorted from blood, taken in a trial of the OX40 agonist ivuxolimab. Every receptor here comes from an adult with an advanced solid tumor such as melanoma, head and neck, liver or kidney cancer.

In DNA, the CDR3 is TGTGCCAGCAGTTACGGACTAGCGGGAGTTGGCGAGCAGTACTTC. As protein: CASSYGLAGVGEQYF. The chain couples TRBV6-5 to TRBJ2-7, with 13 nucleotides matching TRBD2. The germline V gene encodes CDR1 MNHEY and CDR2 SVGAGI. The CDR3 is 15 amino acids. J lost 6 bases, V lost 2 bases, and 4 bases had no gene match.

This clone occurred once. The gene calls are TRBV4-1 and TRBJ2-7, with D unresolved. The CDR3 is 14 residues long. The V gene lost 1 base and the J gene lost 2 bases, with 9 bases spanning the gap. The germline CDR1 and CDR2 sequences are MGHRA and YSYEKL. The CDR3, as DNA: TGCGCCAGCAGCCAAGGTCTAGACCCCTACGAGCAGTACTTC. It translates to CASSQGLDPYEQYF.

CDR3 nucleotide sequence: TGTGCCAGCAGCGTAAGTCGACAGGGGGGTCAAGAGACCCAGTACTTC. This gives the protein CASSVSRQGGQETQYF. The V and J genes are TRBV9 and TRBJ2-5, with 9 bases fitting TRBD1. This CDR3 contains 16 residues. CDR1 and CDR2 from the germline V gene are SGDLS and YYNGEE. V dropped 1 base and J dropped 2; count of bases not matched to a gene: 6. The variable domain in full, completed from reference TRBV9 and TRBJ2-5, reads DSGVTQTPKHLITATGQRVTLRCSPRSGDLSVYWYQQSLDQGLQFLIQYYNGEERAKGNILERFSAQQFPDLHSELNLSSLELGDSALYFCASSVSRQGGQETQYFGPGTRLLVL.

This rearrangement joins TRBV6-6 to TRBJ2-7; D is possibly TRBD2 (6 bases). CDR3 length equals 16 residues. Trimming removed 5 bases from V and 3 bases from J, with 20 bases in between. CDR1 MNHNY and CDR2 SVGAGI come from the germline V gene (reference sequence). CDR3 loop: CASSGTSDGSFYEQYF. The CDR3 DNA is TGTGCCAGCAGTGGCACCTCGGACGGGAGCTTCTACGAGCAGTACTTC.

In DNA, the CDR3 is TGTGCCAGCACCCTAGCCGGACGGCCTTTGTACGAGCAGTACTTC. It encodes CASTLAGRPLYEQYF. V and J are TRBV27 and TRBJ2-7; TRBD2 might be the D (5 bases). The germline CDR1 and CDR2 sequences are MNHEY and SMNVEV (reference sequence). The V gene lost 7 bases and the J gene lost 4 bases, with 20 bases spanning the gap. CDR3 length: 15 residues.

This clone was counted a single time. The rearrangement uses TRBV19 and TRBJ1-2, with 10 bases fitting TRBD1. Trimming at V came to 6 bases and at J to 5 bases, leaving 6 bases not matched to a gene. Germline-derived CDR1 and CDR2 are LNHDA and SQIVND (reference sequence). The CDR3 has 14 residues. The CDR3: CASSPTGGDYGYTF. CDR3 DNA sequence: TGTGCCAGTAGCCCGACAGGGGGCGATTATGGCTACACCTTC.

The CDR3 is CASSLPTSFYEQFF. CDR3 DNA: TGCGCCAGCAGCTTGCCCACTAGCTTCTATGAGCAGTTCTTC. The chain recombines TRBV5-1 with TRBJ2-1; D is possibly TRBD2 (6 bases). The ends were cut back, 1 base at V and 8 bases at J, with 13 bases in the middle. This CDR3 is built from 14 residues. Germline V gives CDR1 SGHRS, CDR2 YFSETQ.

The chain couples TRBV2 to TRBJ2-1; 7 bases are shared with TRBD2. Germline V gene sequence: CDR1 SNHLY, CDR2 FYNNEI. Trimming removed 5 bases from V and 10 bases from J; junction bases left unmatched: 5. This CDR3 comprises 12 residues. CDR3 protein: CASSSLAEEQFF. The CDR3 DNA sequence: TGTGCCAGCAGTTCCCTAGCGGAGGAGCAGTTCTTC.

The chain joins TRBV10-3 to TRBJ2-1; no definite D call. This CDR3 spans 12 amino acids. V was clipped by 6 bases and J by 9 bases, with 12 bases between them. From germline, CDR1 is ENHRY and CDR2 SYGVKD. In DNA form, the CDR3 reads TGTGCCATCAGGTCGATTTCCGGTGAGCAGTTCTTC. Translating it yields CAIRSISGEQFF.

The CDR3 DNA reads as TGTGCCAGCAGCCAAGCCCCGCCCCCCCAGCATTTT. Encoded protein: CASSQAPPPQHF. The chain couples TRBV14 to TRBJ1-5; no clear D gene. Germline CDR1 is SGHDN and CDR2 is FVKESK. The length of the CDR3 is 12 residues. V was cut by 1 base and J by 10 bases, with 8 bases left in between.